This TCR beta chain was recovered during a study of blood T cell repertoires in COVID-19. Study-level information: Samples of COVID-19 (acute and convalescent) were obtained from the United States, Italy and Spain. Sources were T cells, B-cell-depleted T cells, or PBMCs; the material itself was cDNA or gDNA.

CDR1 and CDR2 from the germline V gene are LGHNA and YSLEER. This CDR3 spans 14 amino acids. Trimming pared 0 bases from V and 8 bases from J, leaving 13 bases between. Original handling: Reference gene primer amplification in the assay estimated nucleated cell counts. Repertoires were generated with immunoSEQ multiplex PCR, while TCRdb's copy carries only in-frame clones and drops some. From that table come the V and J calls and clone size; the DNA was used to work out D and trimming. The sample consists of about 240,000 clones, 82% of them appearing once. The origin of this receptor is a woman between 70 and 85 years old with acute or convalescent COVID-19. The V call is TRBV4-3, the J call TRBJ1-1; D is possibly TRBD1 (5 bases). Source material: peripheral blood. The CDR3 reads CASSQDPQGSEAFF. DNA for the CDR3: TGCGCCAGCAGCCAAGATCCTCAGGGTTCGGAAGCTTTCTTT.